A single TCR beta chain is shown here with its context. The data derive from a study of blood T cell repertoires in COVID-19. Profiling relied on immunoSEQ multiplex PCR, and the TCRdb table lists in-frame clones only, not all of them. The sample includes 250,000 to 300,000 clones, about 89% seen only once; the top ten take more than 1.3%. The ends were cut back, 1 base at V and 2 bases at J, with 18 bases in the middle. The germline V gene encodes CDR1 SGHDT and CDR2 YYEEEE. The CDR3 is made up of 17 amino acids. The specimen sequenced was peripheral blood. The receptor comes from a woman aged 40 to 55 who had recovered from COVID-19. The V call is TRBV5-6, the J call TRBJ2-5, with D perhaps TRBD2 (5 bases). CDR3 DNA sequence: TGTGCCAGCAGCTTGTGGGTGAGGGCTTTACTTCAAGAGACCCAGTACTTC. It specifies CASSLWVRALLQETQYF.